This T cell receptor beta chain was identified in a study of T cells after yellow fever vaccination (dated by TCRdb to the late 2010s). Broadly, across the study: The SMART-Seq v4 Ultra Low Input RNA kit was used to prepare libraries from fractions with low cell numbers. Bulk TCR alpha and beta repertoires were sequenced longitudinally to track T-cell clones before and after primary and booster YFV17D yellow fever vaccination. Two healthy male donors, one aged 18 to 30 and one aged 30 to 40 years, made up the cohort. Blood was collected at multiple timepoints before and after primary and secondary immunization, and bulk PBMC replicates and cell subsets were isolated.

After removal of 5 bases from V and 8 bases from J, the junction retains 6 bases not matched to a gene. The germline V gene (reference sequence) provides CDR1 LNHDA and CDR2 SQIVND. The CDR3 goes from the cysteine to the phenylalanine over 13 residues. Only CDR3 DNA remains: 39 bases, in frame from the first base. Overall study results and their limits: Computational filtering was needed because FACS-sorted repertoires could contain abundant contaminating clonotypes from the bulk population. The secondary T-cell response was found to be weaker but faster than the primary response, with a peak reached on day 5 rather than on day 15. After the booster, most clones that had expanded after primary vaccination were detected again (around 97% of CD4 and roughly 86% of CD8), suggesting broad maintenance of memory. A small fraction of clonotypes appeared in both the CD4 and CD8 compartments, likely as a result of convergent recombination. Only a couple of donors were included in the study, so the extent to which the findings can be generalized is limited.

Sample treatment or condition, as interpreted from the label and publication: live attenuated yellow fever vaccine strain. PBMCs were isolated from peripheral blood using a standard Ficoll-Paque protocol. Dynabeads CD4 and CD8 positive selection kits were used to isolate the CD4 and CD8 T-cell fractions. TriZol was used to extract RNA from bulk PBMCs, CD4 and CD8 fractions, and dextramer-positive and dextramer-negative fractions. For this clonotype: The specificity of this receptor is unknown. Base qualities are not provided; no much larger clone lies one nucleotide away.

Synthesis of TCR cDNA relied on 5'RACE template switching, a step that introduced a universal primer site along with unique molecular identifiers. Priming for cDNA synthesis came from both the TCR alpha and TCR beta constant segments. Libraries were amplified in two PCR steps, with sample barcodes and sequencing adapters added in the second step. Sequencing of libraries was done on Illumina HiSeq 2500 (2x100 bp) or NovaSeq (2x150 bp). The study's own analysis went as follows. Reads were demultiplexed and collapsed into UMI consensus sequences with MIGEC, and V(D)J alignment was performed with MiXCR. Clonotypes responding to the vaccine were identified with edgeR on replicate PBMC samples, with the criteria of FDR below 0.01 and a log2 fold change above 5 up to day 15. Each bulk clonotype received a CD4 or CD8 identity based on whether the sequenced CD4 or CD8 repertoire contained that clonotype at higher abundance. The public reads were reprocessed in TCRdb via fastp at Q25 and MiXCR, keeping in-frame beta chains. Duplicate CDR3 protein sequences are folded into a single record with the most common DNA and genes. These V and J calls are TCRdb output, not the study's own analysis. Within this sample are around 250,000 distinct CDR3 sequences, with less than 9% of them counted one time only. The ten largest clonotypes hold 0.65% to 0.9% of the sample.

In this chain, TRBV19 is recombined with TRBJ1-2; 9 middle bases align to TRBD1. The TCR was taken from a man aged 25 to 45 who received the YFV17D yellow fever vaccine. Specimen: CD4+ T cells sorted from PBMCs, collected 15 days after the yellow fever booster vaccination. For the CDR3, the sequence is CASSAQGAQGYTF. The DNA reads TGTGCCAGTAGTGCACAGGGGGCGCAAGGCTACACCTTC. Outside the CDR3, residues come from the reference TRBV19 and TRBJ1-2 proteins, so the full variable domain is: DGGITQSPKYLFRKEGQNVTLSCEQNLNHDAMYWYRQDPGQGLRLIYYSQIVNDFQKGDIAEGYSVSREKKESFPLTVTSAQKNPTAFYLCASSAQGAQGYTFGSGTRLTVV.